Following are 27 T cell receptor beta chains from one sample sequenced in a study of Ad26.COV2.S vaccination and SARS-CoV-2 variants. The method was immunoSEQ multiplex PCR; TCRdb's version includes in-frame clones alone and lacks a portion of them. Of fewer than 400,000 clones listed, roughly 80% are singletons. The treatment is: around 19 received Ad26.COV2.S at low or high dose, single or two shots; several received placebo; per-sample allocation not given. Specimen acquisition occurred on day 63 following the initial vaccine or placebo injection. This material consisted of peripheral blood, taken in a trial of Ad26.COV2.S vaccine versus placebo. The receptors come from a person aged 18-65 years who received the Ad26.COV2.S COVID-19 vaccine or a placebo.

The chain couples TRBV6-5 to TRBJ2-7, with D unclear. The germline V and J ends were trimmed by 7 bases and 6 bases, with 19 bases remaining between them. The CDR3 covers 14 residues. Germline CDR1 reads MNHEY; CDR2 reads SVGAGI. CDR3 DNA sequence: TGTGCCAGCACAGAAGGGTACGAAGGCGGCGAGCAGTACTTC. It codes for CASTEGYEGGEQYF.

CDR3 residues: CATANLGGGGKGDTQYF. The CDR3 DNA reads TGTGCCACAGCAAACCTAGGCGGGGGGGGAAAGGGAGATACGCAGTATTTT. The chain joins TRBV4-2 to TRBJ2-3, with TRBD2 matching over 9 bases. This CDR3 spans 17 amino acids. Germline lookup yields CDR1 LGHNA and CDR2 YNFKEQ. Trimming took 10 bases from V and 5 from J; bases not matched to a gene: 19.

This rearrangement joins TRBV3-1 (or the pseudogene TRBV3-2) to TRBJ1-1, with a possible D match to TRBD1 (6 bases). The germline V gene encodes CDR1 LGHDT and CDR2 YNNKEL (reference sequence). V was clipped by 5 bases and J by 5 bases, with 15 bases between them. CDR3 size: 14 residues. The CDR3 region is CASSSTGRGTEAFF. The CDR3 region has the DNA TGTGCCAGCAGCTCAACCGGCAGGGGAACTGAAGCTTTCTTT.

The chain employs TRBV4-1 and TRBJ2-6; D is perhaps TRBD1 (7 bases). Trimming took off 4 bases at V and 1 base at J, with 17 bases between the two ends. The CDR3 has 18 amino acids. Germline lookup yields CDR1 MGHRA and CDR2 YSYEKL. The CDR3 bases are TGCGCCAGCAGCCTTGCGGGACAGATTCTATCTGGGGCCAACGTCCTGACTTTC. Translation gives CASSLAGQILSGANVLTF.

The V call is TRBV6-5, the J call TRBJ2-7, with D possibly TRBD2 on 6 matching bases. This CDR3 spans 14 amino acids. The germline V gene has CDR1 MNHEY and CDR2 SVGAGI. Deletions cut 7 bases from V and 0 bases from J, with 13 bases between. The CDR3, as DNA: TGTGCCAGCACCCGGGACTTAGGCTCCTACGAGCAGTACTTC. It translates to CASTRDLGSYEQYF.

Concerning this clone itself: One base away lies a much larger clone, so this may be a sequencing read error. This chain joins TRBV28 and TRBJ1-2; D unresolved. Looked up from germline, CDR1 is MDHEN and CDR2 is SYDVKM. This CDR3 region has 13 residues. Trimming left V 2 bases short and J 1 base short, with 5 bases between. The CDR3, as DNA: TGTGCCAGCAGTTTAGGGAGTAACTATGGCTACACCTTC. Its protein product is CASSLGSNYGYTF.

The chain has TRBV5-8 and TRBJ2-1, with D possibly being TRBD2 (6 bases). The CDR3 loop spans 15 amino acids. Trimming took 5 bases from V and 2 from J, leaving 14 bases between them. Germline CDR1 is SGHTS and CDR2 is YDEGEE. CDR3 protein: CASSSGLQTYNEQFF. CDR3 coding DNA: TGTGCCAGCAGTTCTGGACTACAAACCTACAATGAGCAGTTCTTC.

The rearrangement joins TRBV19 to TRBJ2-7, with D possibly matching TRBD1 (5 bases). Germline-derived CDR1 and CDR2 are LNHDA and SQIVND (reference sequence). The CDR3 has 13 amino acids. The V gene lost 5 bases and the J gene lost 1 base, with 9 bases spanning the gap. CDR3: CASSVTASYEQYF. The CDR3 DNA reads as TGTGCCAGTAGTGTGACAGCTTCCTACGAGCAGTACTTC.

The J gene is TRBJ1-4, the V gene TRBV6-5, with D possibly TRBD1 on 6 matching bases. V was pared by 6 bases and J by 7 bases, with 15 bases between. This CDR3 region has 14 residues. Looked up from germline, CDR1 is MNHEY and CDR2 is SVGAGI. The CDR3 loop reads CASRPPGVGEKLFF. The CDR3 DNA sequence: TGTGCCAGCAGGCCGCCAGGGGTCGGTGAAAAACTGTTTTTT.

This rearrangement joins TRBV12-3 or TRBV12-4 to TRBJ2-4, with D unresolved. This CDR3 region has 12 residues. Trimming took 3 bases from V and 5 from J, leaving 5 bases between them. CDR3 residues: CASSFRENIQYF. Here the CDR3 DNA reads TGTGCCAGCAGTTTTAGGGAAAACATTCAGTACTTC.

The chain carries TRBV13 and TRBJ2-1; a possible D gene is TRBD1 (6 bases). V lost 6 bases and J lost 0, with 27 bases in between. The CDR3 extends over 20 amino acids. The germline V gene encodes CDR1 PRHDT and CDR2 FYEKMQ (reference sequence). The DNA of the CDR3 is TGTGCCAGCAGGACCATTGCAGGGACACCCTCACGTTACTCCTACAATGAGCAGTTCTTC. Residues: CASRTIAGTPSRYSYNEQFF.

V is TRBV28 and J is TRBJ1-2; no reliable D call. Germline V gene data show CDR1 as MDHEN and CDR2 as SYDVKM. Trimming shortened V by 3 bases and J by 8 bases, and 4 bases separated the two germline ends. This CDR3 contains 10 residues. The CDR3 DNA reads as TGTGCCAGCAGTTTTCTCGGCTACACCTTC. It codes for CASSFLGYTF.

The DNA of the CDR3 is TGCGCCAGCAGCTTGAAAACCGGGACAGGGTCGAATGGCTACACCTTC. Encoded protein: CASSLKTGTGSNGYTF. The rearrangement joins TRBV5-1 to TRBJ1-2; TRBD1 matches at 9 bases. V trimming: 1 base; J trimming: 6 bases; junction bases outside the gene matches: 10. The germline V gene has CDR1 SGHRS and CDR2 YFSETQ. This CDR3 has 16 residues.

In DNA, the CDR3 is TGTGCCAGCAGCGTCGGTGCGGGGGGGCCGGAGGATACGCAGTATTTT. Translating it yields CASSVGAGGPEDTQYF. V gene TRBV9 combines with J gene TRBJ2-3; TRBD2 agrees at 9 bases. CDR1 SGDLS and CDR2 YYNGEE come from the germline V gene. The ends lost 2 bases at V and 6 bases at J; junction bases unmatched: 10. The CDR3 runs 16 residues.

J is TRBJ2-7 and V is TRBV29-1; 11 bases fit TRBD2. Germline trimming cut 2 bases from V and 2 bases from J; bases unmatched to any gene: 2. CDR3 length equals 14 residues. Looked up from germline, CDR1 is SQVTM and CDR2 is ANQGSEA. The CDR3 nucleotides read TGCAGCGTTGAAAAACTAGCGGGAGCCTACGAGCAGTACTTC. Protein product: CSVEKLAGAYEQYF.

This chain connects TRBV3-1 (or the pseudogene TRBV3-2) to TRBJ1-1; unclear D gene. The V and J ends lost 2 bases and 8 bases respectively, with 6 bases between them. Germline V lookup: CDR1 LGHDT, CDR2 YNNKEL (reference sequence). CDR3 size: 11 residues. Written as DNA, the CDR3 is TGTGCCAGCAGCCAAAGCGGCGAAGCTTTCTTT. Translated: CASSQSGEAFF.

In its sample, this clone was seen a few times. The V gene is TRBV29-1, the J gene TRBJ1-1, with D uncertain. The CDR3 runs 13 residues. V lost 6 bases and J lost 0, with 11 bases in between. Per the germline V gene, CDR1 is SQVTM and CDR2 is ANQGSEA. The DNA of the CDR3 is TGCAGCGTGGTTTGGACCGTGAACACTGAAGCTTTCTTT. This gives the protein CSVVWTVNTEAFF.

This chain uses TRBV4-2 with TRBJ2-6; D is perhaps TRBD2 (7 bases). Germline CDR1 reads LGHNA; CDR2 reads YNFKEQ. V dropped 0 bases and J dropped 10 bases, with 13 bases sitting between them. The CDR3 loop spans 15 amino acids. In nucleotides, the CDR3 is TGTGCCAGCAGCCAAGACGGGGGGCCCCTTAACGTCCTGACTTTC. It translates to CASSQDGGPLNVLTF.

The rearrangement links TRBV21-1 to TRBJ2-2; the listed D gene, TRBD1, was not tested against the DNA. TRBV21-1 is an annotated pseudogene. CDR3 size: 14 residues. The CDR3 DNA reads TGTGCCAGCAGCAAGACAGGAAACACCGGGGAGCTGTTTTTT. Amino acids: CASSKTGNTGELFF.

A note on this clone: At the DNA level, this CDR3 is encoded by other sequences in the same sample as well. The chain uses TRBV6-5 and TRBJ1-1, with a possible D match to TRBD1 (6 bases). V dropped 6 bases and J dropped 8 bases, with 13 bases sitting between them. The germline CDR1 and CDR2 sequences are MNHEY and SVGAGI. This CDR3 is built from 12 residues. The CDR3 DNA follows: TGTGCCAGCAGCCGCGGCCAGGGGGAAGCTTTCTTT. Residues: CASSRGQGEAFF.

The chain links TRBV7-2 to TRBJ2-7; no reliable D call. Germline values: CDR1 SGHTA, CDR2 FQGNSA. The CDR3 consists of 15 residues. The V end was cut by 0 bases, the J end by 2 bases, with 11 bases between. This CDR3 is CASSLAPGAPYEQYF. DNA of the CDR3: TGTGCCAGCAGCTTAGCTCCTGGAGCCCCCTACGAGCAGTACTTC.

CDR3 nucleotide sequence: TGTGCCAGCAGGAAGGGACTAGCGGGGGGCGGACATACCACAGATACGCAGTATTTT. Protein sequence: CASRKGLAGGGHTTDTQYF. The chain is built from TRBV7-3 and TRBJ2-3, with TRBD2 identical over 15 bases. Germline CDR1 and CDR2: SGHTA and FQGTGA. The CDR3 length is 19 residues. V was clipped by 6 bases and J by 2 bases; unmatched bases: 12.

The rearrangement links TRBV6-6 to TRBJ2-7; unclear D gene. The CDR3 is 15 amino acids. The V gene's germline CDR1 is MNHNY and CDR2 SVGAGI (reference sequence). V lost 3 bases and J 0 bases, leaving 12 bases between the germline ends. The CDR3 nucleotides are TGTGCCAGCAGTTATCAGCGAGCAAGCTCCTACGAGCAGTACTTC. Translated, it gives CASSYQRASSYEQYF.

The rearrangement links TRBV27 to TRBJ2-1, with TRBD1 identical over 8 bases. With 6 bases clipped from V and 2 bases from J, the junction kept 3 bases outside the gene matches. CDR3 size: 14 residues. From germline, CDR1 is MNHEY and CDR2 SMNVEV (reference sequence). CDR3 sequence: CASSLQGAYNEQFF. The CDR3 nucleotides are TGTGCCAGCAGCCTACAGGGGGCCTACAATGAGCAGTTCTTC.

This chain links TRBV7-9 with TRBJ2-5; D is possibly TRBD2 (6 bases). V lost 5 bases to trimming and J lost 1 base, with 14 bases between them. The germline V gene has CDR1 SEHNR and CDR2 FQNEAQ (reference sequence). The CDR3 length is 15 residues. This CDR3 reads CASSQWEAVQETQYF. The CDR3 bases are TGTGCCAGCAGCCAGTGGGAGGCTGTCCAAGAGACCCAGTACTTC.

The genes are TRBV5-1 and TRBJ2-3; 7 nucleotides line up with TRBD1. V lost 2 bases, J lost 0 bases, and 12 bases stayed unmatched. Germline V lookup: CDR1 SGHRS, CDR2 YFSETQ. The CDR3 sequence is 18 residues long. This CDR3 reads CASSLGQQGSISTDTQYF. The CDR3 bases are TGCGCCAGCAGCTTAGGGCAACAGGGGTCTATTAGCACAGATACGCAGTATTTT.

To note about this clone: Its ends do not fully match the called genes, so a read error is possible. This chain uses TRBV4-2 with TRBJ2-1; the D is unclear. The length of the CDR3 is 14 residues. Per the germline V gene, CDR1 is LGHNA and CDR2 is YNFKEQ. In DNA form, the CDR3 reads TGTGCCAGCAGCCAAGATATTGGCTCCACCGAGCCGTTCTTC. This codes for CASSQDIGSTEPFF.